The 8 T cell receptor beta chains given below trace back to one sample, sequenced in a study of lymphopenia after photon versus proton radiotherapy. TCRdb's copy holds only in-frame clones and misses some; the assay was immunoSEQ multiplex PCR. Counted here are about 24,000 clones, around 85% occurring once; the ten biggest clones make up around a sixth. Sequenced here: peripheral blood, sampled from a patient treated with photon-based radiotherapy. The source is a man aged 55-75 years with pancreatic cancer.

In this sample, this clone turned up once. The chain couples TRBV5-1 to TRBJ2-5, with 7 nucleotides matching TRBD1. With 0 bases clipped from V and 4 bases from J, the junction kept 3 bases outside the gene matches. The CDR3 totals 14 residues. CDR1 SGHRS and CDR2 YFSETQ come from the germline V gene. Here the CDR3 reads CASSLATGVETQYF. The CDR3 DNA reads TGCGCCAGCAGCTTGGCAACAGGGGTAGAGACCCAGTACTTC. The full variable domain, in which reference TRBV5-1 and TRBJ2-5 provide the parts outside the CDR3, is KAGVTQTPRYLIKTRGQQVTLSCSPISGHRSVSWYQQTPGQGLQFLFEYFSETQRNKGNFPGRFSGRQFSNSRSEMNVSTLELGDSALYLCASSLATGVETQYFGPGTRLLVL.

The genes are TRBV30 and TRBJ2-5; weak D call: TRBD2 (5 bases). CDR3 size: 11 residues. V was shortened by 2 bases and J by 7 bases, with 8 bases between the two germline ends. Germline V gene sequence: CDR1 GTSNPN, CDR2 SVGIG (reference sequence). CDR3 coding DNA: TGTGCCTGGAGTCTACTAGGGACCCAGTACTTC. Translating it yields CAWSLLGTQYF.

This clone appeared once. The rearrangement joins TRBV4-1 to TRBJ1-2; maybe TRBD1 (5 bases). Germline CDR1 and CDR2: MGHRA and YSYEKL. Trimming shortened V by 0 bases and J by 8 bases, and 13 bases separated the two germline ends. The CDR3 is 14 residues long. The CDR3 loop is CASSQERGRSGYTF. The CDR3 nucleotides read TGCGCCAGCAGCCAAGAAAGGGGAAGGTCGGGCTACACCTTC.

V gene TRBV5-1 combines with J gene TRBJ1-4; 7 bases map to TRBD1. The germline gives CDR1 SGHRS, CDR2 YFSETQ. This CDR3 region has 14 residues. J was trimmed by 5 bases and V by 3 bases; bases with no gene match: 4. CDR3 nucleotide sequence: TGCGCCAGCAGCTCCGGGACAGTAAATGAAAAACTGTTTTTT. Translated: CASSSGTVNEKLFF.

This clone was observed a single time. The V and J genes are TRBV5-4 and TRBJ2-4; tentatively, D is TRBD1 (6 bases). Germline lookup yields CDR1 SGHNT and CDR2 YYREEE (reference sequence). The CDR3 spans 15 residues. Trimming took 2 bases from V and 4 from J, leaving 13 bases between them. CDR3 residues: CASSFRGLGKNIQYF. CDR3 coding DNA: TGTGCCAGCAGCTTCAGGGGCCTTGGGAAAAACATTCAGTACTTC.

The rearrangement joins TRBV15 to TRBJ1-5; tentative D call: TRBD1 (5 bases). The V end lost 0 bases, the J end lost 6 bases, and 21 bases lay between the germline ends. The germline gives CDR1 LNHNV, CDR2 YYDKDF (reference sequence). The CDR3 contains 18 residues. As DNA, the CDR3 is TGTGCCACCAGCAGAGATTCCTTTGGGGCTTTGAGGGCTCAGCCCCAGCATTTT. This gives the protein CATSRDSFGALRAQPQHF.

This clone was seen a few times. This chain connects TRBV30 to TRBJ2-3; D is possibly TRBD2 (5 bases). The CDR3 covers 18 residues. V lost 0 bases, J lost 1 base, and 20 bases lay in between. CDR1 and CDR2 (germline): GTSNPN, SVGIG (reference sequence). The CDR3 sequence is CAWSVLGDIVRGTDTQYF. As DNA, the CDR3 is TGTGCCTGGAGTGTACTGGGAGACATAGTTAGGGGCACAGATACGCAGTATTTT.

The genes are TRBV19 and TRBJ2-3; D is possibly TRBD1 (6 bases). Germline V gives CDR1 LNHDA, CDR2 SQIVND (reference sequence). This CDR3 is 14 amino acids long. V was trimmed by 2 bases and J by 4 bases, leaving 10 bases between them. CDR3 nucleotide sequence: TGTGCCAGTAGTATAAGGGGACATCCAGATACGCAGTATTTT. Protein: CASSIRGHPDTQYF.